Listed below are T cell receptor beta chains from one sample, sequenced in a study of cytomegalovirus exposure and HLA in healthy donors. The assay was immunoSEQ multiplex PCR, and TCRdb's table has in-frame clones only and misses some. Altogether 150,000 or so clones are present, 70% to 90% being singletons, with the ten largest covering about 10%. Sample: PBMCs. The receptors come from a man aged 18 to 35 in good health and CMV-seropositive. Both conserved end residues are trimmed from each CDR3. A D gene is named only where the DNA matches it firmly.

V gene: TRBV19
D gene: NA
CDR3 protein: ASSTDRLETQY

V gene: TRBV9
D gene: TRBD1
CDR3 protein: ASSPRTGDSPLH

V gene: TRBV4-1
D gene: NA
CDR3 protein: ASSQEDGLDPRRILNYEQY

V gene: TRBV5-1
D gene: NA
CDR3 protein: ASSLEGQGRITNEQF

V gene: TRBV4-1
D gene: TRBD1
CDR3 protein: ASSQEVVGGNGYT

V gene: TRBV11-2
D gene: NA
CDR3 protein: ASSTYSLKEKLF

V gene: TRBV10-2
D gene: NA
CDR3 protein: ASSMDSSYEQY

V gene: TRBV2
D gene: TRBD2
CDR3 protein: ASAWRASGGTQETRY

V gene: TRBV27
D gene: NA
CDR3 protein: ASSKGGTWGYTEAF

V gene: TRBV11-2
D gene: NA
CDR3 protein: ASSLATVWMYQETQY

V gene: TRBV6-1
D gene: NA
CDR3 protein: ASSEEGVGTQY

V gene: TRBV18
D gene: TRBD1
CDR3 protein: ASSLRRGTDSPLH

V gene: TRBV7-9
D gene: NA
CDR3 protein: ASSLSAGTEAF

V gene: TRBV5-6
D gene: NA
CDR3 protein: ASRLGVWEKNETQY

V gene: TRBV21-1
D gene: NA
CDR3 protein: ASSPWTSDKYNEQF

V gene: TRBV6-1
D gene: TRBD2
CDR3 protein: ASSETSGDYEQY

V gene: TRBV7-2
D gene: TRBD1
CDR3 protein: ASSLTGQGPYEQY

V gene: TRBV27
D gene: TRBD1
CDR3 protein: ASSWGQGGDQPQH

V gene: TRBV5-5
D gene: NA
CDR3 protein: ASSVRTLGQGNSPLH

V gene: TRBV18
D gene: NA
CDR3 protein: ASSPGPGEKLF

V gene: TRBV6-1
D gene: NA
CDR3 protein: ASREAGGGAYNEQF

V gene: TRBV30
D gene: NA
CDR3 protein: AWSGGTLSYGYT

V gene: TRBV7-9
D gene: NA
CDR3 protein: ASSFWGGGYT

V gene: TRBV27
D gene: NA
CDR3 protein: ASSVGGNEQF

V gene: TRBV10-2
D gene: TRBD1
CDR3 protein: ASSRDRDLEKLF

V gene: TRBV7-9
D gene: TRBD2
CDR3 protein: ASSGLAGTDTQY

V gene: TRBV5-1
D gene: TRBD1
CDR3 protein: ASSSQGVGNTIY